These 5 T cell receptor beta chains share one sample of origin, sequenced in a study of T cells in Graves' hyperthyroidism and ophthalmopathy. Template material for amplifying TCR beta CDR3 regions consisted of RNA transcripts. A first-round RT-PCR of the TCR CDR3 used the HTBI primer set. TCRdb reprocessed the multiplex PCR reads with MiXCR, giving one entry per CDR3 protein. The table records 200,000 to 250,000 distinct CDR3 sequences, over 15% of them present only once. The sequenced material came from blood. The receptors were sampled from a woman aged 18-35 years with Graves' ophthalmopathy.

This clonotype occurred many times. The CDR3 DNA sequence: TGTGCCAGCAGCTCCCCCTTAGCGGGGGGCACTAACACCGGGGAGCTGTTTTTT. Amino acids: CASSSPLAGGTNTGELFF. The gene calls are TRBV9 and TRBJ2-2; 10 nucleotides line up with TRBD2. Germline CDR1 is SGDLS and CDR2 is YYNGEE. This CDR3 is 18 amino acids long. V lost 4 bases to trimming and J lost 2 bases; unmatched junction nucleotides: 11.

This clonotype was found many times. The chain is built from TRBV27 and TRBJ1-6, with D maybe TRBD1 (5 bases). The germline V gene encodes CDR1 MNHEY and CDR2 SMNVEV (reference sequence). V lost 3 bases to trimming and J lost 3 bases, with 9 bases between them. There are 15 residues in the CDR3. The CDR3 loop is CASSFGQGYNSPLHF. The CDR3 nucleotides are TGTGCCAGCAGTTTTGGGCAGGGCTATAATTCACCCCTCCACTTT.

Worth noting for this clonotype: A much bigger clone sits one base away, suggesting this may be a read error. This chain links TRBV20-1 with TRBJ2-3, with 7 bases that match TRBD2. Germline CDR1 DFQATT, CDR2 SNEGSKA (reference sequence). The CDR3 is 15 amino acids. V lost 5 bases, J lost 2 bases, and 10 bases stayed unmatched. DNA for the CDR3: TGCAGTGCTGCCGGACTAGTGGGAAACACAGATACGCAGTATTTT. Protein sequence: CSAAGLVGNTDTQYF.

This clonotype was picked up many times. The chain links TRBV20-1 to TRBJ2-2, with D perhaps matching TRBD1 or TRBD2 (5 bases each). The V gene lost 3 bases and the J gene lost 4 bases, with 21 bases spanning the gap. The CDR3 extends over 17 amino acids. CDR1 is DFQATT and CDR2 is SNEGSKA in the germline V gene (reference sequence). CDR3 sequence (DNA): TGCAGTGCTAGTTCATTACGAGGGGCCTCGTTCACCGGGGAGCTGTTTTTT. Its translation is CSASSLRGASFTGELFF.

As to this clonotype: One base away lies a much larger clone, so this may be a sequencing read error. The V and J genes are TRBV10-3 and TRBJ1-6; D is possibly TRBD1 (5 bases). The germline V gene has CDR1 ENHRY and CDR2 SYGVKD. This CDR3 is built from 14 residues. The germline V and J ends were trimmed by 5 bases and 10 bases, with 15 bases remaining between them. The DNA of the CDR3 is TGTGCCATCAGTCCGGGACGGACCCCCTCACCCCTCCACTTT. Its protein product is CAISPGRTPSPLHF.